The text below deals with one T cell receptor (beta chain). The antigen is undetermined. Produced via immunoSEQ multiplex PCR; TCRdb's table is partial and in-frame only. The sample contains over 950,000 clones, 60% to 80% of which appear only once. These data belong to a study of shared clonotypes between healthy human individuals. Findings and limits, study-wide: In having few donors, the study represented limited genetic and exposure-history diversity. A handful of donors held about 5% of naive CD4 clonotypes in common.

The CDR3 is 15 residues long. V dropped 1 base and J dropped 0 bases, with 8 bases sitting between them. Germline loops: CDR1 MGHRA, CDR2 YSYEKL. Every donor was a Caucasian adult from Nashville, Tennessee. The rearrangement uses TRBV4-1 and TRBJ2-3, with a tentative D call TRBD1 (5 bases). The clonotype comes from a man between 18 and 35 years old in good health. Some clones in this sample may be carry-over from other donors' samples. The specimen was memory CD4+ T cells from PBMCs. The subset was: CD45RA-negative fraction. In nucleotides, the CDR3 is TGCGCCAGCAGCCAAGGACAGTTTAGCACAGATACGCAGTATTTT. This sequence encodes CASSQGQFSTDTQYF.